The TCR beta chain described here comes from a study of beta chain features in type 1 diabetes. The study, taken as a whole, reports: For Type 1 diabetes patients, all four CD4+ subsets carried TCRB CDR3s that were moderately but significantly shorter.

Notes on this clone: The antigen is undetermined.

The investigators reverse transcribed all of the isolated RNA, so they sequenced expressed TCRB transcripts. Assay used: immunoSEQ multiplex PCR; TCRdb lists only in-frame clones, some missing. There are 640,000 or so clones in the sample; about 14% occur only once, and 0.035% to 0.045% lies in the top ten. From germline, CDR1 is MGHDK and CDR2 SYGVNS. V lost 1 base and J lost 8, with 11 bases in between. CDR3 length: 14 amino acids. This chain connects TRBV25-1 to TRBJ1-4, with D possibly TRBD1 on 6 matching bases. The sequencing input was naive CD4+ T cells from blood. This TCR came from a man aged 18 to 35 with type 1 diabetes. The DNA of the CDR3 is TGTGCCAGCAGTGAATTTACAGGGAGGGAAAAACTGTTTTTT. Its translation is CASSEFTGREKLFF.